This TCR beta chain was profiled in a study of shared clonotypes between healthy human individuals (dated by TCRdb to about 2020). Concerning the study at large: The cohort comprised a couple of women and a few men aged 18 to 49 years. For each donor, three plates each were used for CD4 naive and CD4 memory, two plates were used for CD8 naive, and one plate was used for CD8 memory. To estimate repertoire size and how much clonotype sharing occurs between individuals, the study deeply sequenced the blood TCR repertoires of 4 to 6 healthy adults. To increase sequencing depth and limit assay-specific biases, different laboratories used diverse techniques to prepare libraries and sequence TCR repertoires. Each donor's leukapheresis produced roughly between roughly 0.94 and 9.5 billion PBMCs. What the research found in general, with its limitations: Pairwise subsampling led to the expectation that sequencing depth would affect the degree of clonotype sharing among donors. Compared with non-shared clonotypes, clonotypes shared by all four sorted-subset donors had higher generation probabilities. Rarefaction of sorted-subset datasets indicated incomplete sequencing despite the large sequencing depth. Only blood was sampled, and tissue TCR repertoires likely differ from those in blood. Larger estimated clonotype richness was generally found for naive subsets than for memory subsets. The genetic and exposure-history diversity represented was limited by the small number of donors. Around 5% of naive CD4, 3.5% of naive CD8, 2.3% of memory CD4, and around 0.4% of memory CD8 clonotypes were shared across a few donors.

TCR CDR3 regions were amplified from genomic DNA by multiplex PCR using the deep immunoSEQ assay. For each cell subset, the extracted genomic DNA was distributed evenly across all wells of several immunoSEQ 96-well plates, and each plate served as one replicate. For sorted subsets, each replicate PCR was loaded with 200 ng genomic DNA, equivalent to about 33,000 T cell genomes. Purified libraries were measured with a Qubit 3.0 fluorometer, size-checked on a Bioanalyzer 2100, and measured again with the KAPA Library Quantification kit. Every immunoSEQ 96-well plate was sequenced on a dedicated single-read 150-cycle Illumina NextSeq 550 flow cell. The study's processing was this. Because the immunoSEQ output held only junctional sequences and lacked quality scores, the filtering could not match the filtering applied to full-length reads. To assign V/J genes and CDR3, sequences were annotated using PyIR, a Python wrapper for IgBLAST v1.9, with IMGT germline references. Any read was removed if the V/J assignment was weak (E-value above 1e-6), the CDR3 was missing, or the read contained stop codons, out-of-frame junctions, or ambiguous translated residues. A V3J clonotype was defined by an identical inferred V gene, J gene, and CDR3 amino acid sequence. The percentage overlap between two repertoires was calculated by dividing the number of shared unique clonotypes by the size of the smaller repertoire. Repertoire richness was assessed with RTK rarefaction, the Chao1 estimator, and Recon v2.1 estimates of unobserved clonotypes. For all TCRbeta clonotypes obtained by the gDNA method from a handful of donors, generation probabilities were computed with OLGA. In its TCRdb copy, this immuneACCESS table keeps in-frame sequences only and misses some clones. Where compared with another copy, unresolved V genes explain less than half of these, and the others have no known cause. That table is the source of V, J and clone size, and D and trimming were worked out from the DNA. For this sample there are over a million clones; around 78% appear just once. Roughly 0.62% of the sample lies in the top ten.

About this clone: The clone's antigen remains unknown. No much larger clone is present one base from it, and per-base qualities are unavailable.

The donors were healthy, HIV-negative adults with no recently reported acute infections or vaccinations. Every donor was a Caucasian adult residing in Nashville, Tennessee, USA. Magnetic negative selection was used to enrich CD4+ T cells, after which naive cells were positively selected on CD45RA and the negative fraction became the memory subset. After blood collection by leukapheresis, PBMCs were isolated using Ficoll-Histopaque density gradient centrifugation and then cryopreserved in the vapor phase of liquid nitrogen. Analytical flow cytometry was used to check the purity and quantity of each magnetically sorted T cell population. Genomic DNA was isolated from each sorted fraction and quantified by UV absorbance on a Nanodrop 2000c. The cysteine opens and the phenylalanine closes a CDR3 of 14 amino acids. The DNA shown is the 42-base CDR3, in frame from base 1. CDR1 and CDR2 are read off the germline V gene as MNHNS and SASEGT. V drops 2 bases and J drops 5 bases, leaving 13 bases in between.

The receptor's source is a man in his late teens or twenties in good health. Some clones in this sample may be carry-over from other donors' samples. The rearrangement joined TRBV6-1 to TRBJ2-7; the best D guess is TRBD1, with 6 bases matching. The material sequenced was memory CD4+ T cells from PBMCs. The cell subset or site label corresponds to: CD45RA-negative fraction. The CDR3 region reads CASSERARGNEQYF. In nucleotides, the sequence is TGTGCCAGCAGTGAAAGGGCCAGGGGAAACGAGCAGTACTTC.